This TCR beta chain is drawn from a study of T cell changes during pregnancy in multiple sclerosis. Germline-derived CDR1 and CDR2 are GTSNPN and SVGIG (reference sequence). The length of the CDR3 is 13 residues. V was shortened by 3 bases and J by 6 bases, with 14 bases between the two germline ends. Data came from immunoSEQ multiplex PCR; TCRdb stores just in-frame clones and leaves some out. Of 20,000 or so clones in the sample, about nine tenths were seen once. The chain couples TRBV30 to TRBJ1-1; tentatively, D is TRBD1 (5 bases). The source material was CD8+ T cells from peripheral blood mononuclear cells, sampled in the third trimester of pregnancy. This sequence originates from a female donor in good health, enrolled as a control in a pregnancy study. The CDR3 region has the DNA TGTGCCTGGAGGGTACCGGGGGACCCTGAAGCTTTCTTT. This encodes CAWRVPGDPEAFF.